Listed here is a single TCR beta chain. Its binding antigen is unknown. The sample holds no much larger clone one base away, and base qualities are not on file. The data belong to a study of T-cell reconstitution after alpha-beta-depleted transplantation in children (TCRdb year 2016). A note on the overall study: The study quantitatively tracked T-cell immune reconstitution after TCRalphabeta/CD19-depleted allogeneic hematopoietic cell transplantation in children using TCR repertoire profiling.

CDR1 is given as SGHTA and CDR2 as FQGTGA, both from the germline V gene. There are 16 amino acids in the CDR3, from cysteine to phenylalanine inclusive. The read is trimmed to its CDR3 DNA, 48 bases read in frame from base 1. The junction carries 14 bases between V and J, which are trimmed by 1 base and 2 bases respectively. The sample's treatment or condition label, in plain terms: allogeneic hematopoietic cell transplantation with graft depleted of TCRalphabeta T cells and CD19 B cells. The children who served as transplant recipients had been given grafts of TCRalphabeta/CD19-depleted allogeneic hematopoietic cells. Overall results and qualifications from the work: The apparently early alphabetaT-cell count recovery about two months after transplant was reportedly dependent on only several hundred rapidly expanded clones derived from non-depleted graft cells. The frequencies of hyperexpanded clones fell over the following months, and after one year, T-cell counts and TCRbeta diversity were mostly attributed to newly produced T cells. In some patients, the high TCRbeta diversity seen at day 60 was put down to recipient T cells and intrathymic progenitors that had survived conditioning.

The library came from PCR. Sequencing relied on an Illumina HiSeq 2500. TCR libraries were prepared with molecular barcoding, using unique molecular identifiers to normalize TCRbeta repertoire quantification. TCRdb reanalyzed the raw reads on its own, using fastp at Q25 for trimming and MiXCR for clone calling, and kept in-frame beta chains. Identical CDR3 protein sequences are pooled into one entry, listed with their most common genes and DNA. Within this sample are approximately 800,000 distinct CDR3 sequences, with 16% of them counted one time only. Together, the top ten hold roughly 5% of the sample.

This receptor was obtained from a male patient between 5 and 17 years old who had a stem cell transplant for acute lymphoblastic leukemia, so the T cells may come from the graft donor. The rearrangement joined TRBV7-3 to TRBJ2-5; the D gene lacks a confident call. Source: PBMCs, mostly from graft donor cells, taken 360 days after TCRalphabeta/CD19-depleted stem cell transplant. The bases are TGTGCCAGCAGCTTAAGCTCCCCCTTACGACAAGAGACCCAGTACTTC. Its protein is CASSLSSPLRQETQYF. Reference TRBV7-3 and TRBJ2-5 proteins supply the regions before and after the CDR3; the full variable domain is: GAGVSQTPSNKVTEKGKYVELRCDPISGHTALYWYRQSLGQGPEFLIYFQGTGAADDSGLPNDRFFAVRPEGSVSTLKIQRTERGDSAVYLCASSLSSPLRQETQYFGPGTRLLVL.